The present T cell receptor beta chain was sequenced within a study of T cell responses to AZD1222 COVID-19 vaccine. This clone was observed a single time. The antigen is not known. Both about-4-week and about-12-week second-dose recipients were combined. TCRdb keeps only in-frame clones here, not all; method: immunoSEQ multiplex PCR. The sample consists of 40,000 to 60,000 clones, around nine tenths of them appearing once. General observations from the study: The study sampled repertoires only after the peak T cell response.

Germline loops: CDR1 SGHAT, CDR2 FQNNGV. V shed 10 bases and J shed 2 bases, with 18 bases lying between them. The CDR3 spans 15 residues. Material: peripheral blood, obtained 28 days after the second AZD1222 dose. The sequence was obtained from an adult who received the AZD1222 COVID-19 vaccine. The rearrangement links TRBV11-2 to TRBJ1-3; a weak D match, TRBD1 (5 bases). The CDR3 DNA follows: TGTGCCACCACCCAGGGAGGGGCGGCTGGAAACACCATATATTTT. This translates into CATTQGGAAGNTIYF.